This T cell receptor beta chain was documented in a study of blood T cell repertoires in COVID-19. The wider study: Sample material is recorded as cDNA or gDNA derived from T cells, B-cell-depleted T cells, or PBMCs.

Germline V gene data show CDR1 as SEHNR and CDR2 as FQNEAQ (reference sequence). V trimming: 5 bases; J trimming: 5 bases; junction bases outside the gene matches: 15. The CDR3 runs 17 residues. Study processing details: Using reference gene primer amplification, nucleated cell counts were estimated. Clones were sequenced by immunoSEQ multiplex PCR, and TCRdb holds only the in-frame ones, with some missing. The D gene and trimming were derived from the DNA, and the V and J assignments and clone size from that table. The sample records under 200,000 clones, approximately 86% being singletons. V usage is TRBV7-9 and J usage is TRBJ1-5, with 7 bases identical to TRBD1. The sequenced sample was peripheral blood. The TCR comes from a man aged 60-69 years who had recovered from COVID-19. CDR3 DNA sequence: TGTGCCAGCAGCCCCGTATCCCAGACAGGGAGAGATCAGCCCCAGCATTTT. As protein: CASSPVSQTGRDQPQHF.